This TCR beta chain was sequenced in a study of metastatic and nonmetastatic thyroid tumors. This clone was counted ten times or more. All patients were treatment-naive before thyroid surgery. TCRdb ran MiXCR on the PCR reads. Among under 60,000 clones listed, approximately 24% were seen once. After removal of 0 bases from V and 0 bases from J, the junction contained 7 bases not matched to a gene. The CDR3 length is 18 residues. Per the germline V gene, CDR1 is SGHRS and CDR2 is YFSETQ. The sample was blood. This receptor was taken from a male donor with papillary thyroid cancer or a benign thyroid nodule (not recorded which). Some clones in this sample may be carry-over from other donors' samples. The chain is built from TRBV5-1 and TRBJ1-4; 8 bases align to TRBD1. CDR3 coding DNA: TGCGCCAGCAGCTTGGCCCGGGCAGGGGGCGCAACTAATGAAAAACTGTTTTTT. Amino acids: CASSLARAGGATNEKLFF.